This is a list of T cell receptor beta chains from one sample in a study of blood T cell repertoires in COVID-19. Assay: immunoSEQ multiplex PCR; the TCRdb copy retains only in-frame clones and omits some. This sample has under 70,000 clones, with 88% found just once. The sequenced sample was PBMCs or T cells enriched from blood (not recorded which). Every receptor here comes from a woman in her thirties or forties who had recovered from COVID-19. Both conserved end residues are part of each CDR3. The D gene is left open where the match is weak. Where a row states a size, it is once, few, many or the class of an expanded clone; other rows omit it.

J: TRBJ2-1; D: TRBD2; V: TRBV5-1; size: once; CDR3: CASSSRRTSGGAAEQFF; DNA: TGCGCCAGCAGCTCACGAAGGACTAGCGGGGGGGCGGCTGAGCAGTTCTTC
J: TRBJ1-6; D: TRBD1; V: TRBV7-9; size: few; CDR3: CASSFHDRTGMGSPLHF; DNA: TGTGCCAGCAGCTTCCATGACAGGACAGGGATGGGCTCACCCCTCCACTTT
J: TRBJ2-7; D: TRBD1; V: TRBV10-3; size: .; CDR3: CATISPTGTANYEQYF; DNA: TGTGCCACAATCAGCCCTACCGGGACAGCCAACTACGAGCAGTACTTC
J: TRBJ1-2; D: TRBD1; V: TRBV9; size: .; CDR3: CASSVVVQGAEGYTF; DNA: TGTGCCAGCAGCGTAGTCGTTCAGGGGGCGGAAGGCTACACCTTC
J: TRBJ2-5; D: .; V: TRBV5-1; size: .; CDR3: CASSLQGFQETQYF; DNA: TGCGCCAGCAGCTTACAGGGCTTCCAAGAGACCCAGTACTTC
J: TRBJ1-4; D: TRBD1; V: TRBV7-8; size: .; CDR3: CASGQGVYEKLFF; DNA: TGTGCCAGCGGACAGGGAGTTTATGAAAAACTGTTTTTT
J: TRBJ1-1; D: .; V: TRBV6-6; size: .; CDR3: CASSYSGGSTEAFF; DNA: TGTGCCAGCAGTTACTCGGGGGGGAGCACTGAAGCTTTCTTT
J: TRBJ2-7; D: TRBD2; V: TRBV2; size: .; CDR3: CASRLASGGLYEQYF; DNA: TGTGCCAGCAGGTTGGCTAGCGGGGGACTCTACGAGCAGTACTTC
J: TRBJ2-5; D: .; V: TRBV10-2; size: .; CDR3: CASRSGGGIQETQYF; DNA: TGCGCCAGCAGGTCCGGCGGGGGCATTCAAGAGACCCAGTACTTC
J: TRBJ2-3; D: .; V: TRBV24-1; size: .; CDR3: CATSDEGGGIDTQYF; DNA: TGTGCCACCAGTGATGAGGGGGGAGGGATAGATACGCAGTATTTT
J: TRBJ2-3; D: .; V: TRBV12-5; size: .; CDR3: CASGSSGLGGADTQYF; DNA: TGTGCTAGTGGTTCCAGTGGACTAGGGGGAGCAGATACGCAGTATTTT
J: TRBJ2-1; D: .; V: TRBV7-3; size: few; CDR3: CASSRDRRVNEQFF; DNA: TGTGCCAGCAGCAGGGATCGGAGGGTCAATGAGCAGTTCTTC
J: TRBJ2-5; D: .; V: TRBV6-5; size: .; CDR3: CASSPQTTAMDQYF; DNA: TGTGCCAGCAGTCCCCAGACTACCGCCATGGACCAGTACTTC
J: TRBJ2-3; D: .; V: TRBV12-1; size: few; CDR3: CASSGIAGNTDTQYF; DNA: TGTGCCAGCAGCGGCATAGCGGGGAATACAGATACGCAGTATTTT
J: TRBJ2-3; D: .; V: TRBV6-5; size: .; CDR3: CASSRSTDTQYF; DNA: TGTGCCAGCAGCCGGAGCACAGATACGCAGTATTTT
J: TRBJ2-3; D: TRBD2; V: TRBV4-2; size: .; CDR3: CASSLGTSGGQTDTQYF; DNA: TGTGCCAGCAGCCTCGGGACTAGCGGGGGGCAAACAGATACGCAGTATTTT
J: TRBJ1-1; D: TRBD1; V: TRBV18; size: .; CDR3: CASSPRGGLHTEAFF; DNA: TGTGCCAGCTCACCACGAGGGGGCCTCCACACTGAAGCTTTCTTT
J: TRBJ2-5; D: TRBD2; V: TRBV10-2; size: .; CDR3: CASTNPRTSQETQYF; DNA: TGCGCCAGCACGAACCCCCGGACTAGCCAAGAGACCCAGTACTTC
J: TRBJ1-4; D: TRBD1; V: TRBV5-1; size: .; CDR3: CASSPRTGDVEKLFF; DNA: TGCGCCAGCAGCCCAAGGACAGGGGATGTCGAAAAACTGTTTTTT
J: TRBJ2-3; D: TRBD1; V: TRBV5-4; size: .; CDR3: CASSLDRGYTDTQYF; DNA: TGTGCCAGCAGCTTAGACAGGGGTTACACAGATACGCAGTATTTT
J: TRBJ2-7; D: TRBD2; V: TRBV9; size: .; CDR3: CASSATSGGNAYEQYF; DNA: TGTGCCAGCAGCGCCACTAGCGGGGGGAATGCGTACGAGCAGTACTTC
J: TRBJ1-1; D: .; V: TRBV27; size: .; CDR3: CASSLQGRTEAFF; DNA: TGTGCCAGCAGTCTTCAGGGAAGGACTGAAGCTTTCTTT
J: TRBJ2-5; D: .; V: TRBV4-1; size: .; CDR3: CASSQGRAQETQYF; DNA: TGCGCCAGCAGCCAAGGGAGGGCACAAGAGACCCAGTACTTC
J: TRBJ2-5; D: TRBD1; V: TRBV11-2; size: .; CDR3: CASSLGNHRGRETQYF; DNA: TGTGCCAGCAGCTTAGGAAACCACAGGGGTCGGGAGACCCAGTACTTC
J: TRBJ1-2; D: TRBD1; V: TRBV6-5; size: .; CDR3: CASTQGGRGNYGYTF; DNA: TGTGCCAGCACTCAGGGGGGCAGGGGAAACTATGGCTACACCTTC
J: TRBJ1-6; D: .; V: TRBV15; size: .; CDR3: CATSREIWGRTDNSPLHF; DNA: TGTGCCACCAGCAGAGAAATATGGGGGAGGACTGATAATTCACCCCTCCACTTT
J: TRBJ2-6; D: TRBD2; V: TRBV5-1; size: .; CDR3: CASSLRDGGTGANVLTF; DNA: TGCGCCAGCAGCTTGCGGGACGGGGGGACTGGGGCCAACGTCCTGACTTTC
J: TRBJ1-1; D: .; V: TRBV14; size: .; CDR3: CASSQDNLLNTEAFF; DNA: TGTGCCAGCAGCCAAGATAATTTATTAAACACTGAAGCTTTCTTT
J: TRBJ2-7; D: .; V: TRBV5-5; size: few; CDR3: CASSLEPGNYEQYF; DNA: TGTGCCAGCAGCTTGGAGCCGGGGAACTACGAGCAGTACTTC
J: TRBJ1-4; D: TRBD1; V: TRBV18; size: .; CDR3: CASSPWDRGQEKLFF; DNA: TGTGCCAGCTCACCCTGGGACAGGGGCCAAGAAAAACTGTTTTTT
J: TRBJ1-2; D: .; V: TRBV5-1; size: .; CDR3: CASSSNIIDRPPYGYTF; DNA: TGCGCCAGCAGCTCTAATATAATAGACAGGCCCCCCTATGGCTACACCTTC
J: TRBJ1-1; D: TRBD1; V: TRBV7-6; size: .; CDR3: CASSPDDRGITEAFF; DNA: TGTGCCAGCAGCCCCGATGACAGGGGGATTACTGAAGCTTTCTTT
J: TRBJ1-1; D: .; V: TRBV10-1; size: .; CDR3: CASSEDAGSRAEAFF; DNA: TGCGCCAGCAGTGAAGACGCAGGGTCCCGCGCTGAAGCTTTCTTT
J: TRBJ2-7; D: TRBD1; V: TRBV14; size: .; CDR3: CASSPHRGSSAEQYF; DNA: TGTGCCAGCAGCCCCCACAGGGGGTCCTCGGCCGAGCAGTACTTC
J: TRBJ1-4; D: TRBD1; V: TRBV7-8; size: few; CDR3: CAISTGEDEKLFF; DNA: TGTGCCATATCCACAGGGGAGGATGAAAAACTGTTTTTT
J: TRBJ1-6; D: TRBD1; V: TRBV11-2; size: .; CDR3: CASSSTGGRNSPLHF; DNA: TGTGCCAGCAGCTCTACAGGGGGGAGAAATTCACCCCTCCACTTT
J: TRBJ2-5; D: TRBD2; V: TRBV11-3; size: once; CDR3: CASSLVGLGPQETQYF; DNA: TGTGCCAGCAGCTTAGTAGGACTAGGACCCCAAGAGACCCAGTACTTC
J: TRBJ1-2; D: TRBD1; V: TRBV5-1; size: .; CDR3: CASSQRTGGFYGYTF; DNA: TGCGCCAGCAGCCAAAGGACAGGGGGATTCTATGGCTACACCTTC
J: TRBJ2-3; D: TRBD2; V: TRBV10-2; size: once; CDR3: CATSPGLVTDTQYF; DNA: TGCGCCACAAGCCCGGGACTAGTCACAGATACGCAGTATTTT
J: TRBJ2-2; D: TRBD1; V: TRBV5-6; size: .; CDR3: CASSLTGRQGNTGELFF; DNA: TGTGCCAGCAGCCTTACGGGTAGACAGGGAAACACCGGGGAGCTGTTTTTT
J: TRBJ1-1; D: .; V: TRBV5-4; size: .; CDR3: CASSLEFGRDIEAFF; DNA: TGTGCCAGCAGCTTGGAGTTCGGAAGAGACATTGAAGCTTTCTTT
J: TRBJ2-4; D: .; V: TRBV4-1; size: .; CDR3: CASSQVLRQSLAKNIQYF; DNA: TGCGCCAGCAGCCAAGTATTAAGACAGAGTTTAGCCAAAAACATTCAGTACTTC
J: TRBJ2-4; D: .; V: TRBV10-1; size: .; CDR3: CASSENRQKNIQYF; DNA: TGCGCCAGCAGTGAAAACAGACAAAAAAACATTCAGTACTTC
J: TRBJ1-6; D: .; V: TRBV10-2; size: .; CDR3: CASSNGRGLLAALHF; DNA: TGCGCCAGCAGTAACGGTCGTGGCCTCCTCGCGGCCCTCCACTTT
J: TRBJ1-1; D: .; V: TRBV4-1; size: .; CDR3: CASSPRSQFGNTEAFF; DNA: TGCGCCAGCAGCCCTAGATCCCAGTTCGGGAACACTGAAGCTTTCTTT
J: TRBJ2-2; D: TRBD2; V: TRBV6-5; size: .; CDR3: CASSTGTIPGELFF; DNA: TGTGCCAGCAGTACCGGGACTATACCCGGGGAGCTGTTTTTT
J: TRBJ1-2; D: .; V: TRBV12-3/TRBV12-4; size: .; CDR3: CASSFGGGGYTF; DNA: TGTGCCAGCAGTTTTGGGGGAGGCGGCTACACCTTC
J: TRBJ2-7; D: .; V: TRBV10-3; size: .; CDR3: CAISQDSYEQYF; DNA: TGTGCCATCAGCCAAGACAGCTACGAGCAGTACTTC
J: TRBJ1-1; D: TRBD1; V: TRBV14; size: .; CDR3: CASSQQGAVNTEAFF; DNA: TGTGCCAGCAGCCAACAGGGGGCTGTTAACACTGAAGCTTTCTTT
J: TRBJ1-5; D: .; V: TRBV28; size: once; CDR3: CASSSPATPYSNQPQHF; DNA: TGTGCCAGCAGTTCCCCCGCGACACCCTATAGCAATCAGCCCCAGCATTTT
J: TRBJ1-2; D: TRBD1; V: TRBV5-4; size: once; CDR3: CASSSKQGGGDYGYTF; DNA: TGTGCCAGCAGCTCTAAACAGGGGGGCGGGGACTATGGCTACACCTTC
J: TRBJ2-1; D: TRBD2; V: TRBV3-1/TRBV3-2; size: once; CDR3: CASSLKRGGHPEQFF; DNA: TGTGCCAGCAGTCTTAAGCGGGGGGGCCATCCCGAGCAGTTCTTC
J: TRBJ2-1; D: .; V: TRBV27; size: .; CDR3: CASRRLEGEQFF; DNA: TGTGCCAGCAGGAGACTAGAGGGTGAGCAGTTCTTC
J: TRBJ2-5; D: TRBD2; V: TRBV18; size: .; CDR3: CASSPLSGGPQETQYF; DNA: TGTGCCAGCTCACCACTAAGCGGGGGGCCGCAAGAGACCCAGTACTTC
J: TRBJ2-7; D: TRBD1; V: TRBV3-1/TRBV3-2; size: .; CDR3: CASSLGQGQYF; DNA: TGTGCCAGCAGCCTGGGACAGGGGCAGTACTTC
J: TRBJ1-1; D: .; V: TRBV14; size: once; CDR3: CASSLSLVITEAFF; DNA: TGTGCCAGCAGCCTTTCCCTAGTTATCACTGAAGCTTTCTTT
J: TRBJ2-7; D: TRBD2; V: TRBV5-1; size: .; CDR3: CASSLDGGIYEQYF; DNA: TGCGCCAGCAGCTTGGACGGGGGGATCTACGAGCAGTACTTC
J: TRBJ1-4; D: TRBD1; V: TRBV6-5; size: .; CDR3: CASSSGQGANEKLFF; DNA: TGTGCCAGCAGTTCGGGACAGGGCGCGAATGAAAAACTGTTTTTT
J: TRBJ1-1; D: .; V: TRBV6-2/TRBV6-3; size: .; CDR3: CASSYQGGAFF; DNA: TGTGCCAGCAGTTATCAGGGAGGAGCTTTCTTT
J: TRBJ2-2; D: TRBD1; V: TRBV7-6; size: .; CDR3: CASSQQGAANTGELFF; DNA: TGTGCCAGCAGCCAACAGGGGGCGGCGAACACCGGGGAGCTGTTTTTT